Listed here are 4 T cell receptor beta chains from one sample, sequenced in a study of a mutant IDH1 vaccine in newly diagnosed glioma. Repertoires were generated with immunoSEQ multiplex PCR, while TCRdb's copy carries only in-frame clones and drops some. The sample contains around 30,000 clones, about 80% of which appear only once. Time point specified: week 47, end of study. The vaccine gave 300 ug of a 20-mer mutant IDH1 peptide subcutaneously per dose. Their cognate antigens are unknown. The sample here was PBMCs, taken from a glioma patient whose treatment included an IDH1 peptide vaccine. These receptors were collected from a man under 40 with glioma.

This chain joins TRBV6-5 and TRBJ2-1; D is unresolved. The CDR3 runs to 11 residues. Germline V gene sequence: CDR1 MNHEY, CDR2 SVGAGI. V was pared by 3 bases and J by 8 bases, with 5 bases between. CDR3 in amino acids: CASSYSYEQFF. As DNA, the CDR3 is TGTGCCAGCAGTTATAGTTATGAGCAGTTCTTC.

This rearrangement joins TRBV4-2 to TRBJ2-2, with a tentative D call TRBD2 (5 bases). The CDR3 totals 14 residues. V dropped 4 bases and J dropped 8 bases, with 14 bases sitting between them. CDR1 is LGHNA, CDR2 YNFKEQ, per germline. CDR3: CASSRWAEGGELFF. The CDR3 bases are TGTGCCAGCAGCCGCTGGGCCGAGGGAGGGGAGCTGTTTTTT.

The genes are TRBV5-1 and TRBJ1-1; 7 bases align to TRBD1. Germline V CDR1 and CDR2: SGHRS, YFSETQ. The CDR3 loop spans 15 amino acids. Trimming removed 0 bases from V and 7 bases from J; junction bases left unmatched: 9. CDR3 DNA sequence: TGCGCCAGCAGCTTGGCCCAGGGAGGGGGCGGTGAAGCTTTCTTT. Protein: CASSLAQGGGGEAFF. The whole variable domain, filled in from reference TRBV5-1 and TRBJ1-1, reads KAGVTQTPRYLIKTRGQQVTLSCSPISGHRSVSWYQQTPGQGLQFLFEYFSETQRNKGNFPGRFSGRQFSNSRSEMNVSTLELGDSALYLCASSLAQGGGGEAFFGQGTRLTVV.

The CDR3 loop is CAISAGLAGIQETQYF. CDR3 DNA sequence: TGTGCCATCAGTGCCGGACTAGCGGGAATCCAAGAGACCCAGTACTTC. The chain combines TRBV10-3 with TRBJ2-5; 12 bases are a match to TRBD2. Losses at the gene ends were 4 bases for V and 1 base for J; bases not matched to a gene: 4. The CDR3 is 16 amino acids. CDR1 and CDR2 (germline): ENHRY, SYGVKD.